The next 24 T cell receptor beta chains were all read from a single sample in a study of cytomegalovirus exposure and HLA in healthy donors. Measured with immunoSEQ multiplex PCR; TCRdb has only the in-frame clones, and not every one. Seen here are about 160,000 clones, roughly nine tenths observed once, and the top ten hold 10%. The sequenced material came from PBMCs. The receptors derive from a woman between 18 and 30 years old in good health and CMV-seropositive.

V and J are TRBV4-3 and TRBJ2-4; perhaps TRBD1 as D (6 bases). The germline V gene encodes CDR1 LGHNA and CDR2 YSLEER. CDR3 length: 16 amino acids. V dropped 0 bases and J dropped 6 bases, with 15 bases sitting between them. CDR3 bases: TGCGCCAGCAGCCAAGATCGGACAGAAGTGCGAAACATTCAGTACTTC. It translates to CASSQDRTEVRNIQYF.

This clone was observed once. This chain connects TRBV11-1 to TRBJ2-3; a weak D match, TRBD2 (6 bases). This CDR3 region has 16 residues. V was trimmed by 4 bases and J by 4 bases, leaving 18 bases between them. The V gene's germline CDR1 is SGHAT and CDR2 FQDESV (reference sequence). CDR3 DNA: TGTGCCAGCAGCTCGCATTTCCTAGCGTCCCCAGATACGCAGTATTTT. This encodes CASSSHFLASPDTQYF. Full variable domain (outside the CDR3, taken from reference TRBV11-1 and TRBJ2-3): EAEVAQSPRYKITEKSQAVAFWCDPISGHATLYWYRQILGQGPELLVQFQDESVVDDSQLPKDRFSAERLKGVDSTLKIQPAELGDSAMYLCASSSHFLASPDTQYFGPGTRLTVL.

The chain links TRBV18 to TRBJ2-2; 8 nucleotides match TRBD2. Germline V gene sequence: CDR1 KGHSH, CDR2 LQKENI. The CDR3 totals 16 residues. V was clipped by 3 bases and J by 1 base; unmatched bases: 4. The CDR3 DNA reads TGTGCCAGCTCACCGCTACTAGCGGAGAACACCGGGGAGCTGTTTTTT. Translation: CASSPLLAENTGELFF.

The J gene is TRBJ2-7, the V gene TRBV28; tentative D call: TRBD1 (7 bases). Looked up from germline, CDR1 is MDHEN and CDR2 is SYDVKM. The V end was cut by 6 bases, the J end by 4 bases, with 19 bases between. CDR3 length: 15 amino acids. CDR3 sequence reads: CASSPGGPPPYEQYF. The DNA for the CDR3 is TGTGCCAGCAGCCCAGGGGGGCCCCCTCCGTACGAGCAGTACTTC.

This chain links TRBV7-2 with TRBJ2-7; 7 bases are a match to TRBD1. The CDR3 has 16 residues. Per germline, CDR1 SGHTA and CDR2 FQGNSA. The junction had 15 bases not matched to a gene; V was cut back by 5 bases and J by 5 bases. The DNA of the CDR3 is TGTGCCAGCAGCCCCCGTCGCGCCGTAGACAGGGACGAGCAGTACTTC. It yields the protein CASSPRRAVDRDEQYF.

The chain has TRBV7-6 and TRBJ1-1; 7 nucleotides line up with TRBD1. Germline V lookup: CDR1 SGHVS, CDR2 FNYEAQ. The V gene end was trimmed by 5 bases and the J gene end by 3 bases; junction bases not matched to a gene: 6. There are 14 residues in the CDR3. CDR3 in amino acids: CASSLTGADTEAFF. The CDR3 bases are TGTGCCAGCAGCCTAACAGGGGCGGACACTGAAGCTTTCTTT.

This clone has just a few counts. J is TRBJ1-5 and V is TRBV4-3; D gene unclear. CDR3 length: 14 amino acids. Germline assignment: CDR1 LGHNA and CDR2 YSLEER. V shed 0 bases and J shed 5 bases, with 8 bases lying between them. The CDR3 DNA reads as TGCGCCAGCAGCCAAGAAACTACCGATCAGCCCCAGCATTTT. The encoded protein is CASSQETTDQPQHF.

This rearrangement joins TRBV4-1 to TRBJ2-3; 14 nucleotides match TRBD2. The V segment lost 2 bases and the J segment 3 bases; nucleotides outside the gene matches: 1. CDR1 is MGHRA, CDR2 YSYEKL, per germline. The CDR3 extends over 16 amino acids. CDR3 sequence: CASSQRLAGGTDTQYF. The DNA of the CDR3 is TGCGCCAGCAGCCAAAGACTAGCGGGAGGGACAGATACGCAGTATTTT.

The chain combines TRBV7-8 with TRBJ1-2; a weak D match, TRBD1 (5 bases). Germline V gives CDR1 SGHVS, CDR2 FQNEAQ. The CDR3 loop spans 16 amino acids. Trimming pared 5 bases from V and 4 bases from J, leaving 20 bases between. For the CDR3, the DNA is TGTGCCAGCAGCGAGGCACCAATGCGGCAGGGCTATGGCTACACCTTC. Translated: CASSEAPMRQGYGYTF.

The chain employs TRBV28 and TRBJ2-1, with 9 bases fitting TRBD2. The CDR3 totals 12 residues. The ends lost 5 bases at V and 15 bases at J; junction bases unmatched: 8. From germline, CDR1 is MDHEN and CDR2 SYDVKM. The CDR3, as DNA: TGTGCCAGCAGTCTTAGCGGGAGTACCCGGTTCTTC. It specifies CASSLSGSTRFF.

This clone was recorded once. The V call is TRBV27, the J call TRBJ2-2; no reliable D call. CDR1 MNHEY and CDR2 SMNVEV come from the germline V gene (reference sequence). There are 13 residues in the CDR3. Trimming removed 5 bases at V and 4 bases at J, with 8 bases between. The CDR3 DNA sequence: TGTGCCAGCAGTCTCCTAGGCACCGGGGAGCTGTTTTTT. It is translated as CASSLLGTGELFF.

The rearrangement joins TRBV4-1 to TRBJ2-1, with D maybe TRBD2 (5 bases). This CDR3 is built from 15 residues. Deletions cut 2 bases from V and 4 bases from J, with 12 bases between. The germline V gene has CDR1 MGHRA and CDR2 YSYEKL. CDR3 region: CASSQQISGYNEQFF. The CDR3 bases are TGCGCCAGCAGCCAACAAATATCGGGATACAATGAGCAGTTCTTC.

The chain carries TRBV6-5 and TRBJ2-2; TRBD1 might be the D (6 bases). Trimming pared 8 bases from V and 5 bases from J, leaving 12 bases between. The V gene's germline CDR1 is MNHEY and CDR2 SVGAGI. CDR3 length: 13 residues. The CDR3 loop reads CASRQGWTGELFF. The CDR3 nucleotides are TGTGCCAGCCGGCAGGGGTGGACCGGGGAGCTGTTTTTT.

In nucleotides, the CDR3 is TGTGCCAGCATCTTCACAGGGGGGCAGCCCCAGCATTTT. Its protein product is CASIFTGGQPQHF. V and J are TRBV28 and TRBJ1-5, with TRBD1 identical over 8 bases. V lost 7 bases, J lost 7 bases, and 6 bases stayed unmatched. Germline CDR1 MDHEN, CDR2 SYDVKM. The CDR3 is 13 amino acids.

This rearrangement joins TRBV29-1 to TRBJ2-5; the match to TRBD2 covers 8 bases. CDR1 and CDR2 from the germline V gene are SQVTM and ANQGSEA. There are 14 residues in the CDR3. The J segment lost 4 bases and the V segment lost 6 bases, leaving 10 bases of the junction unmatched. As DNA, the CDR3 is TGCAGCGTCGGACAGCGACTAGCGCGAGAGACCCAGTACTTC. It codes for CSVGQRLARETQYF.

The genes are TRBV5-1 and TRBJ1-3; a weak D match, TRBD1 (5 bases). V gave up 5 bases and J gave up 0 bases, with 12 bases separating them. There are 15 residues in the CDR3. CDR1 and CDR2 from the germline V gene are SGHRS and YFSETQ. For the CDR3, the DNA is TGCGCCAGCAGTCAACAGGCCCTCTCTGGAAACACCATATATTTT. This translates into CASSQQALSGNTIYF. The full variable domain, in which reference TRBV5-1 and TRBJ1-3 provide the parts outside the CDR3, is KAGVTQTPRYLIKTRGQQVTLSCSPISGHRSVSWYQQTPGQGLQFLFEYFSETQRNKGNFPGRFSGRQFSNSRSEMNVSTLELGDSALYLCASSQQALSGNTIYFGEGSWLTVV.

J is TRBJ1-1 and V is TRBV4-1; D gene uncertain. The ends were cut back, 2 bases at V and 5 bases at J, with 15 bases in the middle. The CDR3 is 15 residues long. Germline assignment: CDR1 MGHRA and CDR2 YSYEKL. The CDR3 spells CASSQPGQRKTEAFF. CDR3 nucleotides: TGCGCCAGCAGCCAACCGGGCCAGCGGAAAACTGAAGCTTTCTTT.

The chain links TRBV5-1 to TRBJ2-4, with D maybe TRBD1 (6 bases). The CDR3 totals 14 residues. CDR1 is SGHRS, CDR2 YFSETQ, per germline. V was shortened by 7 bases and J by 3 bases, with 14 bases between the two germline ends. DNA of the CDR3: TGCGCCAGCGAAACAGGGTCCGGCAAAAACATTCAGTACTTC. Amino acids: CASETGSGKNIQYF.

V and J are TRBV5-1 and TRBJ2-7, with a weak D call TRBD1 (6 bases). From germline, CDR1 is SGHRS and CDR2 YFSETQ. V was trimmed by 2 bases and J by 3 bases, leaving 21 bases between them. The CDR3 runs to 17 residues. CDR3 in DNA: TGCGCCAGCAGCTTTCGTGCCGGTGGGGGCACCGACTACGAGCAGTACTTC. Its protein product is CASSFRAGGGTDYEQYF.

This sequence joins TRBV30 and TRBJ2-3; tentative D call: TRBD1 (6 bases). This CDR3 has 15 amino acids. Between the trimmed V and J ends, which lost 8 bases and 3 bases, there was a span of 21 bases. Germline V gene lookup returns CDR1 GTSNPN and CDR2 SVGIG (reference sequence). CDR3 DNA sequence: TGTGCCCGCCGCCGTGGGGGCTTAGAAACAGATACGCAGTATTTT. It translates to CARRRGGLETDTQYF.

For the CDR3, the DNA is TGTGCCAGCAGTCGGGACTCAAACACCGGGGAGCTGTTTTTT. It is translated as CASSRDSNTGELFF. This chain connects TRBV5-4 to TRBJ2-2; D may be TRBD2 (6 bases). Germline assignment: CDR1 SGHNT and CDR2 YYREEE (reference sequence). The V gene lost 5 bases and the J gene lost 2 bases, with 10 bases spanning the gap. CDR3 length: 14 amino acids.

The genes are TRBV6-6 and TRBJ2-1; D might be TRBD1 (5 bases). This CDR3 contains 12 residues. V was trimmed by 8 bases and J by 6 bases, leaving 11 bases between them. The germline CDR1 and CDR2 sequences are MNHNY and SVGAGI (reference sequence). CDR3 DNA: TGTGCCAGCGGCATCCAGGGCAATGAGCAGTTCTTC. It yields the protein CASGIQGNEQFF.

The chain's CDR3 is CASSHDRTGLYGYTF. In DNA, the CDR3 is TGTGCCAGCTCACACGACAGGACAGGCCTCTATGGCTACACCTTC. The genes are TRBV18 and TRBJ1-2; the match to TRBD1 covers 7 bases. The CDR3 is 15 residues long. Germline values: CDR1 KGHSH, CDR2 LQKENI. V gave up 4 bases and J gave up 4 bases; unmatched junction bases: 9.

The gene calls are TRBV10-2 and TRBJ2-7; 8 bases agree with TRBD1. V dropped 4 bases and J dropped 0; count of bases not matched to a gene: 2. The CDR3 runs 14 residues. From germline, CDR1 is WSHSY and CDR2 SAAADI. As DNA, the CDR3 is TGCGCCAGCAGTGGGGACAGGAGCTCCTACGAGCAGTACTTC. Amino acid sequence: CASSGDRSSYEQYF.